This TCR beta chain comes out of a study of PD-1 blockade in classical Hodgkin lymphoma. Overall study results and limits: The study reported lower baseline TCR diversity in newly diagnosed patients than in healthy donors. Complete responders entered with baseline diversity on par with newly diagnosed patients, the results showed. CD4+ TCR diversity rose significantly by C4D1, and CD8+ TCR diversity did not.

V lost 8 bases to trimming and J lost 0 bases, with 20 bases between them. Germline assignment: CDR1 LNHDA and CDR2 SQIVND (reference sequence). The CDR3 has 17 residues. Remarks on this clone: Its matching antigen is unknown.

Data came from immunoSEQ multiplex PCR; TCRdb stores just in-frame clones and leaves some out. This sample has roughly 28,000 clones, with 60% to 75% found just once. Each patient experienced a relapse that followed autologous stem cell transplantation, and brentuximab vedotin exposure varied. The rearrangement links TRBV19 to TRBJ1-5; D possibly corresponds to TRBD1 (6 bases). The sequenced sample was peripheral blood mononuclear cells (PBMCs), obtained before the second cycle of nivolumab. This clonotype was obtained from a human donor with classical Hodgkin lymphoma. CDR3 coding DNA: TGTGCCAGTGGGTTTTTAGGACAGTCTAATAGCAATCAGCCCCAGCATTTT. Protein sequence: CASGFLGQSNSNQPQHF.